The clone carrying this T cell receptor beta chain was detected many times. The antigen remains undetermined. TCRdb reprocessed the multiplex PCR reads via MiXCR and lists one record per CDR3 protein. In the table there are about 80,000 distinct CDR3 sequences, roughly a fifth of which are singletons. Breast cancer patients provided tissue from their axillary draining lymph nodes. This sample was taken from a study of breast tumors, draining lymph nodes, adjacent tissues. The study's findings and limits: The lymph node origin of tumor T cells was framed as consistent with a hypothesis, not demonstrated. Luminal-like breast cancer showed significantly greater tumor-nontumor repertoire similarity than basal-like breast cancer did. Tumors had less TCR diversity than lymph nodes, more than nontumor tissue. Findings are consistent with lymph node origin and intratumoral expansion of most tumor T cells.

Unmatched junction bases numbered 4, after V lost 7 bases and J lost 5 bases. Per germline, CDR1 DFQATT and CDR2 SNEGSKA (reference sequence). This CDR3 is 12 amino acids long. The source of this sequence is a female donor with breast cancer. Some clones in this sample may be carry-over from other donors' samples. The specimen was axillary lymph node tissue. The chain joins TRBV20-1 to TRBJ2-5, with 10 bases matching TRBD1. The DNA of the CDR3 is TGCAGTGTGCTGGACAGGGGGGAGACCCAGTACTTC. The encoded protein is CSVLDRGETQYF.